The rows below give T cell receptor beta chains drawn from one sample of a study of T cells in Graves' hyperthyroidism and ophthalmopathy. TCRdb ran MiXCR on the multiplex PCR reads and lists one entry per CDR3 protein. The sample comprises about 300,000 distinct CDR3 sequences, around a sixth of which are singletons, and roughly 31% rests with the top ten. Sequencing was done on a sample of blood. The receptors derive from a young man with Graves' hyperthyroidism. The CDR3 runs from the conserved cysteine through the conserved F or W. The order of the fields is CDR3 length, V gene, J gene, CDR3 protein.

len: 13
v_gene: TRBV7-3
j_gene: TRBJ2-3
CDR3aa: CASSPQSADTQYF

len: 18
v_gene: TRBV15
j_gene: TRBJ1-4
CDR3aa: CATSRDHPEGASGEKLFF

len: 14
v_gene: TRBV2
j_gene: TRBJ2-1
CDR3aa: CASRLASSYNEQFF

len: 11
v_gene: TRBV29-1
j_gene: TRBJ2-7
CDR3aa: CSAQTAYEQYF

len: 13
v_gene: TRBV2
j_gene: TRBJ1-3
CDR3aa: CASTQGERNTIYF

len: 14
v_gene: TRBV14
j_gene: TRBJ1-1
CDR3aa: CASSPRVFGTEAFF

len: 14
v_gene: TRBV20-1
j_gene: TRBJ2-3
CDR3aa: CSARSGLAPYTQYF

len: 16
v_gene: TRBV20-1
j_gene: TRBJ2-1
CDR3aa: CSARGGTGALYNEQFF

len: 13
v_gene: TRBV20-1
j_gene: TRBJ1-2
CDR3aa: CSASVAPSYGYTF

len: 12
v_gene: TRBV6-1
j_gene: TRBJ1-5
CDR3aa: CASTSSNQPQHF

len: 14
v_gene: TRBV6-1
j_gene: TRBJ2-7
CDR3aa: CASRDGSKAYEQYF

len: 17
v_gene: TRBV18
j_gene: TRBJ1-2
CDR3aa: CASSPPGTGTSWYGYTF